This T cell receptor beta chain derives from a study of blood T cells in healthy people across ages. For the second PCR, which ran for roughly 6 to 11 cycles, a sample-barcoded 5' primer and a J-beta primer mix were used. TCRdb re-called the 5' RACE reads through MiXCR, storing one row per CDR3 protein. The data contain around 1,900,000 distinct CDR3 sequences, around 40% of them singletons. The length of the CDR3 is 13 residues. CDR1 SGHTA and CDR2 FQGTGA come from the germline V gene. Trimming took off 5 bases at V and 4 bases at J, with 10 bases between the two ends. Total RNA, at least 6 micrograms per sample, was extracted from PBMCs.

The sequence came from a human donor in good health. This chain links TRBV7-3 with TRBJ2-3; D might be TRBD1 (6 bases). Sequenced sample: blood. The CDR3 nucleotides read TGTGCCAGCAGCGAGACAGGTTCAGATACGCAGTATTTT. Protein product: CASSETGSDTQYF.